This record covers a single TCR beta chain. Its specificity is unknown. Prepared libraries of TCR beta cDNA carried unique molecular identifiers. With roughly 1 to 11 million T cells as the source, 400,000 to 550,000 cDNA molecules resulted. TCRdb reanalysed the PCR reads using MiXCR and keeps one entry per CDR3 protein. The table shows roughly 580,000 distinct CDR3 sequences, with roughly 47% occurring only once. This record belongs to a study of post-analysis software for immune sequencing data. In the study overall: As for disease course, relapsing-remitting, secondary progressive and progressive-relapsing multiple sclerosis were all included. The study's findings and limits: F-measure co-clustering was strong for batch-matched samples. Relative to controls, patients had roughly five TRBV segments at higher frequency, with TRBV5-6, TRBV5-1 and TRBV20-1 among these. People with multiple sclerosis had a significantly lower normalized Chao1 diversity than controls did.

Trimming removed 8 bases from V and 3 bases from J, with 23 bases in between. This CDR3 is built from 16 residues. CDR1 DFQATT and CDR2 SNEGSKA come from the germline V gene (reference sequence). This rearrangement joins TRBV20-1 to TRBJ1-5; the D gene is possibly TRBD1 (5 bases). The receptor's source is a girl aged 5 to 17 with multiple sclerosis. What was sequenced was blood. The CDR3 sequence is CSSMQNWDRINQPQHF. The CDR3 coding sequence is TGCAGTTCTATGCAGAACTGGGACCGCATCAATCAGCCCCAGCATTTT.